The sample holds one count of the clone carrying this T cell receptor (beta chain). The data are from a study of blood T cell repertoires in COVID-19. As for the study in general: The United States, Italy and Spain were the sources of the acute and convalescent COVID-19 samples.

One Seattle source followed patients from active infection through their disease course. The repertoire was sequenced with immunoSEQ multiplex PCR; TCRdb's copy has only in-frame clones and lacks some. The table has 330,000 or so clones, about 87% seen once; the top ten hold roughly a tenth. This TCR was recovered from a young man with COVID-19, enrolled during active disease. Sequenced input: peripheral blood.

The CDR3 reads CASSIGQVPWEQYF. DNA of the CDR3: TGTGCCAGTAGTATTGGACAGGTCCCTTGGGAGCAGTACTTC. The V and J genes are TRBV19 and TRBJ2-7; 7 bases are a match to TRBD1. The CDR3 consists of 14 residues. CDR1 and CDR2 from the germline V gene are LNHDA and SQIVND (reference sequence). J was trimmed by 7 bases and V by 3 bases; bases with no gene match: 9.